Each of the 30 T cell receptor beta chains below was sequenced from the same sample in a study of T cell changes during pregnancy in multiple sclerosis (dated by TCRdb to about 2019). The library came from the immunoSEQ multiplex PCR assay. The table comes from immuneACCESS by way of TCRdb, which keeps in-frame sequences with V and J called. Part of the clones is missing from these tables; in studies checked, under half for an unresolved V gene and the rest for unknown reasons. This sample is represented by about 36,000 clones; nearly 95% of them were singletons. More than 0.4% of the sample belongs to the ten largest clones. Sample: CD4+ T cells from peripheral blood mononuclear cells, taken in the third trimester of pregnancy. Every receptor here comes from a female donor in good health, enrolled as a control in a pregnancy study.

This rearrangement joins TRBV2 to TRBJ2-1; no definite D call. This CDR3 has 12 amino acids. The V end was cut by 6 bases, the J end by 7 bases, with 10 bases between. Germline lookup yields CDR1 SNHLY and CDR2 FYNNEI. The CDR3 sequence: CASRGDGNEQFF. For the CDR3, the DNA is TGTGCCAGCAGGGGTGACGGGAATGAGCAGTTCTTC.

This clone was seen only a few times. This chain joins TRBV2 and TRBJ1-2, with a possible D match to TRBD1 (5 bases). Germline assignment: CDR1 SNHLY and CDR2 FYNNEI. This CDR3 has 14 residues. The germline V and J ends were trimmed by 3 bases and 4 bases, with 12 bases remaining between them. The CDR3: CASSDATDVYGYTF. The CDR3 DNA sequence: TGTGCCAGCAGTGACGCGACAGACGTCTATGGCTACACCTTC.

The chain has TRBV7-6 and TRBJ1-6, with a tentative D call TRBD1 (5 bases). Trimming took off 4 bases at V and 6 bases at J, with 10 bases between the two ends. Germline CDR1 and CDR2: SGHVS and FNYEAQ. The CDR3 has 14 residues. The CDR3 is CASSSYQGNSPLHF. DNA for the CDR3: TGTGCCAGCAGCTCGTACCAGGGTAATTCACCCCTCCACTTT. Looking up the rest from reference TRBV7-6 and TRBJ1-6 gives the full variable domain: GAGVSQSPRYKVTKRGQDVALRCDPISGHVSLYWYRQALGQGPEFLTYFNYEAQQDKSGLPNDRFSAERPEGSISTLTIQRTEQRDSAMYRCASSSYQGNSPLHFGNGTRLTVT.

CDR3 coding DNA: TGTGCCAGCAGCCAAGTAACTGGGCCAGGGTCGGAGACCCAGTACTTC. Translating gives CASSQVTGPGSETQYF. V usage is TRBV4-2 and J usage is TRBJ2-5, with a tentative D call TRBD1 (5 bases). The CDR3 runs 16 residues. Deletions cut 1 base from V and 5 bases from J, with 17 bases between. From germline, CDR1 is LGHNA and CDR2 YNFKEQ.

The chain is built from TRBV18 and TRBJ1-1, with D hard to call. V was pared by 9 bases and J by 1 base, with 12 bases between. The CDR3 is made up of 13 amino acids. Germline CDR1 KGHSH, CDR2 LQKENI. CDR3 residues: CASLRVSNTEAFF. Here the CDR3 DNA reads TGTGCCAGTTTGAGGGTGTCGAACACTGAAGCTTTCTTT.

The chain uses TRBV13 and TRBJ1-3; D is unclear. V lost 6 bases and J 0 bases, leaving 6 bases between the germline ends. CDR1 is PRHDT and CDR2 is FYEKMQ in the germline V gene (reference sequence). This CDR3 has 13 residues. CDR3 DNA: TGTGCCAGCAGGTTCCTCTCTGGAAACACCATATATTTT. Protein product: CASRFLSGNTIYF.

V gene TRBV5-1 combines with J gene TRBJ2-2; D not resolved. The CDR3 runs to 15 residues. The germline V gene encodes CDR1 SGHRS and CDR2 YFSETQ. V was trimmed by 0 bases and J by 0 bases, leaving 6 bases between them. CDR3 DNA sequence: TGCGCCAGCAGCTTGGCCGCGGCGAACACCGGGGAGCTGTTTTTT. Protein product: CASSLAAANTGELFF.

A remark on this clone: The sample carries other DNA sequences with the same CDR3. CDR3 sequence (DNA): TGTGCCAGCAAAGAGGGAGCGGGGGGGGAAGAGACCCAGTACTTC. This encodes CASKEGAGGEETQYF. The V gene is TRBV6-5, the J gene TRBJ2-5; TRBD2 aligns across 10 bases. CDR1 and CDR2 from the germline V gene are MNHEY and SVGAGI. The CDR3 consists of 15 residues. The ends lost 7 bases at V and 3 bases at J; junction bases unmatched: 8.

V usage is TRBV29-1 and J usage is TRBJ1-2; D remains unclear. CDR1 and CDR2 (germline): SQVTM, ANQGSEA. The V gene lost 4 bases and the J gene lost 8 bases, with 8 bases spanning the gap. The CDR3 covers 10 residues. The CDR3 DNA reads TGCAGCGTTGGGGAGCGCGGCTACACCTTC. It specifies CSVGERGYTF.

The J gene is TRBJ1-1, the V gene TRBV18; D might be TRBD1 (6 bases). The germline V gene has CDR1 KGHSH and CDR2 LQKENI. V shed 6 bases and J shed 4 bases, with 15 bases lying between them. This CDR3 is 14 amino acids long. This CDR3 reads CASSQQGWGTEAFF. The CDR3 DNA reads as TGTGCCAGCTCTCAACAGGGCTGGGGCACTGAAGCTTTCTTT.

The J gene is TRBJ2-3, the V gene TRBV16, with 10 bases aligning to TRBD2. The CDR3 extends over 17 amino acids. Trimming at V came to 2 bases and at J to 4 bases, leaving 9 bases not matched to a gene. Germline CDR1 reads KGHSY; CDR2 reads FQNENV. CDR3 in amino acids: CASSQREGLAKADTQYF. The CDR3 DNA follows: TGTGCCAGCAGCCAAAGGGAGGGACTAGCGAAAGCAGATACGCAGTATTTT.

This chain joins TRBV7-8 and TRBJ1-6; the D is unclear. V lost 2 bases and J 10 bases, leaving 6 bases between the germline ends. CDR1 is SGHVS, CDR2 FQNEAQ, per germline. The CDR3 extends over 12 amino acids. The CDR3 DNA reads TGTGCCAGCAGCTTATCCGTCTCACCCCTCCACTTT. This gives the protein CASSLSVSPLHF.

This clone came up once. The V and J genes are TRBV2 and TRBJ1-6; 7 bases are a match to TRBD1. Trimming cost V 4 bases and J 8 bases; bases outside gene matches: 5. CDR3 length equals 14 residues. The germline V gene encodes CDR1 SNHLY and CDR2 FYNNEI. CDR3 sequence reads: CASSVGTEHSPLHF. In DNA form, the CDR3 reads TGTGCCAGCAGTGTTGGGACAGAGCATTCACCCCTCCACTTT.

The chain is built from TRBV28 and TRBJ1-4, with D hard to call. V was clipped by 8 bases and J by 0 bases, with 13 bases between them. The germline V gene encodes CDR1 MDHEN and CDR2 SYDVKM. The CDR3 consists of 15 residues. Here the CDR3 reads CASLPGGATNEKLFF. In DNA, the CDR3 is TGTGCCAGCCTCCCCGGCGGAGCAACTAATGAAAAACTGTTTTTT.

This clone was seen only once. V and J are TRBV6-1 and TRBJ1-1, with a weak D call TRBD1 (5 bases). This CDR3 has 13 amino acids. CDR1 MNHNS and CDR2 SASEGT come from the germline V gene. V gave up 6 bases and J gave up 0 bases, with 8 bases separating them. In DNA form, the CDR3 reads TGTGCCAGCAGGACAGACATGAACACTGAAGCTTTCTTT. Its translation is CASRTDMNTEAFF.

V gene TRBV9 combines with J gene TRBJ1-1; 7 bases fit TRBD1. Looked up from germline, CDR1 is SGDLS and CDR2 is YYNGEE. The CDR3 runs 16 residues. V lost 2 bases to trimming and J lost 3 bases; unmatched junction nucleotides: 10. The CDR3 DNA is TGTGCCAGCAGCGTGATGGGACAGTCGAGTCACACTGAAGCTTTCTTT. This codes for CASSVMGQSSHTEAFF.

This clone was counted only a few times. The rearrangement uses TRBV6-1 and TRBJ1-2; D is uncertain. Germline CDR1 reads MNHNS; CDR2 reads SASEGT. The CDR3 runs 14 residues. V was pared by 7 bases and J by 3 bases, with 15 bases between. In nucleotides, the CDR3 is TGTGCCAGCACATCACCCCCAGGCGACTATGGCTACACCTTC. Protein: CASTSPPGDYGYTF.

This clone has a single count. The chain uses TRBV6-5 and TRBJ1-1; D not certain. CDR3 length equals 12 residues. The germline V and J ends were trimmed by 6 bases and 5 bases, with 10 bases remaining between them. In germline, CDR1 is MNHEY, CDR2 SVGAGI. CDR3 protein: CASSPSETEAFF. The CDR3 nucleotides are TGTGCCAGCAGCCCGAGTGAAACTGAAGCTTTCTTT.

V usage is TRBV7-2 and J usage is TRBJ1-2, with D maybe TRBD1 (5 bases). Trimming took off 3 bases at V and 4 bases at J, with 12 bases between the two ends. The CDR3 length is 14 residues. CDR1 and CDR2 (germline): SGHTA, FQGNSA. CDR3 protein: CASSLLSGVYGYTF. The DNA of the CDR3 is TGTGCCAGCAGCTTGCTGTCGGGGGTCTATGGCTACACCTTC.

V usage is TRBV7-3 and J usage is TRBJ1-1, with 8 bases identical to TRBD1. This CDR3 has 13 residues. Trimming removed 6 bases from V and 11 bases from J; junction bases left unmatched: 11. Germline loops: CDR1 SGHTA, CDR2 FQGTGA. CDR3 protein: CASRRDRWFMAFF. The CDR3 DNA sequence: TGTGCCAGCAGAAGGGACAGGTGGTTTATGGCTTTCTTT.

This clone showed up just once. The chain couples TRBV7-2 to TRBJ1-2; 8 bases match TRBD1. CDR3 length equals 15 residues. The V segment lost 0 bases and the J segment 7 bases; nucleotides outside the gene matches: 7. The germline V gene has CDR1 SGHTA and CDR2 FQGNSA. The CDR3, as DNA: TGTGCCAGCAGCTTAGCGGGGCAGGGGGCGCCTGGCTACACCTTC. Translating gives CASSLAGQGAPGYTF.

This sequence joins TRBV2 and TRBJ1-5; 8 nucleotides match TRBD1. Unmatched junction bases numbered 7, after V lost 7 bases and J lost 2 bases. Germline V gene lookup returns CDR1 SNHLY and CDR2 FYNNEI. The CDR3 is 15 residues long. This CDR3 reads CASTFQGAGNQPQHF. CDR3 DNA: TGTGCCAGCACTTTCCAGGGGGCGGGCAATCAGCCCCAGCATTTT.

The chain couples TRBV10-3 to TRBJ1-6; tentatively, D is TRBD1 (5 bases). Germline loops: CDR1 ENHRY, CDR2 SYGVKD. This CDR3 has 16 amino acids. V lost 0 bases to trimming and J lost 2 bases, with 8 bases between them. CDR3 loop: CAISESQGTYNSPLHF. CDR3 bases: TGTGCCATCAGTGAGTCGCAGGGAACCTATAATTCACCCCTCCACTTT.

V gene TRBV7-9 combines with J gene TRBJ2-7, with 13 nucleotides matching TRBD2. CDR3 size: 17 residues. The junction had 14 bases not matched to a gene; V was cut back by 5 bases and J by 7 bases. The germline V gene has CDR1 SEHNR and CDR2 FQNEAQ (reference sequence). The CDR3 bases are TGTGCCAGCAGCGAAGGGACTAGCGGGGTTACGATGATGGAGCAGTACTTC. This translates into CASSEGTSGVTMMEQYF. The complete variable domain, with remaining parts taken from reference TRBV7-9 and TRBJ2-7, reads DTGVSQNPRHKITKRGQNVTFRCDPISEHNRLYWYRQTLGQGPEFLTYFQNEAQLEKSRLLSDRFSAERPKGSFSTLEIQRTEQGDSAMYLCASSEGTSGVTMMEQYFGPGTRLTVT.

The chain couples TRBV4-2 to TRBJ2-5, with 10 bases identical to TRBD1. Germline V lookup: CDR1 LGHNA, CDR2 YNFKEQ. V shed 8 bases and J 5 bases; nucleotides not matched to a gene: 2. The CDR3 has 12 amino acids. CDR3 nucleotide sequence: TGTGCCAGCTCGGACAGGGGGGAGACCCAGTACTTC. Translating it yields CASSDRGETQYF.

The V call is TRBV13, the J call TRBJ2-5, with 7 bases matching TRBD2. The trim removed 5 bases at V and 5 bases at J, leaving 23 bases unmatched. The CDR3 covers 19 residues. Germline V lookup: CDR1 PRHDT, CDR2 FYEKMQ (reference sequence). The CDR3 coding sequence is TGTGCCAGCAGCCCATCCAAAGGCGGGGGAGCCTCCAGGTATGAGACCCAGTACTTC. Its translation: CASSPSKGGGASRYETQYF.

A word on this clone: The sample holds other DNA sequences that translate to the same CDR3. The CDR3 nucleotides read TGCGCCAGCAGCTCGGGACACCTCTCCTACAATGAGCAGTTCTTC. As protein: CASSSGHLSYNEQFF. The chain couples TRBV5-1 to TRBJ2-1, with D perhaps TRBD1 (6 bases). This CDR3 is built from 15 residues. From germline, CDR1 is SGHRS and CDR2 YFSETQ. Trimming shortened V by 3 bases and J by 0 bases, and 10 bases separated the two germline ends.

This clone was counted once. This rearrangement joins TRBV5-1 to TRBJ1-4; 8 bases map to TRBD1. J was trimmed by 8 bases and V by 4 bases; bases with no gene match: 7. Germline values: CDR1 SGHRS, CDR2 YFSETQ. The CDR3 contains 14 residues. This CDR3 reads CASSLRTGNEKLFF. In nucleotides, the CDR3 is TGCGCCAGCAGCCTCCGGACAGGGAACGAAAAACTGTTTTTT.

This clone appeared once. CDR3 amino acids: CASSSRLSVPATGELFF. Written as DNA, the CDR3 is TGTGCCAGCAGCTCTAGGCTCTCTGTCCCGGCCACCGGGGAGCTGTTTTTT. This chain connects TRBV13 to TRBJ2-2; D gene uncertain. CDR1 is PRHDT, CDR2 FYEKMQ, per germline (reference sequence). V was cut by 4 bases and J by 4 bases, with 19 bases left in between. The CDR3 is made up of 17 amino acids.

This sequence joins TRBV7-2 and TRBJ1-2; perhaps TRBD1 as D (5 bases). The germline V gene encodes CDR1 SGHTA and CDR2 FQGNSA. Trimming took 1 base from V and 2 from J, leaving 14 bases between them. The length of the CDR3 is 16 residues. The CDR3 is CASSLGSQGRNYGYTF. The DNA for the CDR3 is TGTGCCAGCAGCTTAGGCAGCCAGGGCAGAAACTATGGCTACACCTTC.